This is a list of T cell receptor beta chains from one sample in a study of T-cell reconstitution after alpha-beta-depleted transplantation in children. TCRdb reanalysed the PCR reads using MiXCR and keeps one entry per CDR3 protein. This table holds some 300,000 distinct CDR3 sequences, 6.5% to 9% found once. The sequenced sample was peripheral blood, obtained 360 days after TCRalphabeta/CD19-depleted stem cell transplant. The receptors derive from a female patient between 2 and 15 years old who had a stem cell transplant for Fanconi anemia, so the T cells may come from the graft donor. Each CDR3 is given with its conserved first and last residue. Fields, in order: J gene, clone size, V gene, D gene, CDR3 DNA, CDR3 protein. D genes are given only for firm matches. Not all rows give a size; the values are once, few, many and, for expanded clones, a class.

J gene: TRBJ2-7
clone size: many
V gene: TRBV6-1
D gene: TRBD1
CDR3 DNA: TGTGCCAGCAGTGCCTCCGGGACAGGGGGTGGCGAGCAGTACTTC
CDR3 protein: CASSASGTGGGEQYF

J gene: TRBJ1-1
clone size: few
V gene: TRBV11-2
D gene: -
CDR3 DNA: TGTGCCAGCAGCCGGACGGGGGCCTACACTGAAGCTTTCTTT
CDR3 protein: CASSRTGAYTEAFF

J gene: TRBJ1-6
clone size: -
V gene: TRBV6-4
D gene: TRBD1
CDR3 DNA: TGTGCCAGCAGTGCTAACGACAGGGTTTCACCCCTCCACTTT
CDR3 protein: CASSANDRVSPLHF

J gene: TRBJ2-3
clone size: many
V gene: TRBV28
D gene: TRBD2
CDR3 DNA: TGTGCCAGCAGTTTACCTCCGGGGCTAGCGGGGGAAAATACGCAGTATTTT
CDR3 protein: CASSLPPGLAGENTQYF

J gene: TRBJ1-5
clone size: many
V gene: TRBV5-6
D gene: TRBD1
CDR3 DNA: TGTGCCAGCAGCATTGGGACAGGGAAGGGGTATCAGCCCCAGCATTTT
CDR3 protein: CASSIGTGKGYQPQHF

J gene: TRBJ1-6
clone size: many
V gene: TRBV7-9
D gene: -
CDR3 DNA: TGTGCCAGCAGCCGGGGGTCCAGGGAGGCTTCACCCCTCCACTTT
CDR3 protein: CASSRGSREASPLHF

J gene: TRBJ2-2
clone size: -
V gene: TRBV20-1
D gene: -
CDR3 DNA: TGCAGTGCTAGGCGTGGGGCGAACACCGGGGAGCTGTTTTTT
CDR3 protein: CSARRGANTGELFF

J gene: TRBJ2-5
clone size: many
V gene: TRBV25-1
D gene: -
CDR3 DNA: TGTGCCAGCAGTGAATCGAGGACAGCTTTCGGGGAGACCCAGTACTTC
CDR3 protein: CASSESRTAFGETQYF

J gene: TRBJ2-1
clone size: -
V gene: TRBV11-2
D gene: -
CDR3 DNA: TGTGCCAGCAACCCAGGGCCCATGTACAATGAGCAGTTCTTC
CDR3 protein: CASNPGPMYNEQFF

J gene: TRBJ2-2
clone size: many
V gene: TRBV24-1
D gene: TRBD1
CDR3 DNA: TGTGCCACCAGTGATCCGGGACAGGGGGACACCGGGGAGCTGTTTTTT
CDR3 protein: CATSDPGQGDTGELFF

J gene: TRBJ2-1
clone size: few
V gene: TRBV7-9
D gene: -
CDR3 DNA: TGTGCCAGCAGCTTCCCGAGCGTCGGGACTCCGATTCGTGAGCAGTTCTTC
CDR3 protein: CASSFPSVGTPIREQFF

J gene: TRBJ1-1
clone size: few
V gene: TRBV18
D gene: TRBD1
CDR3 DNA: TGTGCCAGCTCTCTTCGACAGGGGGAAGTTGGAGCTTTCTTT
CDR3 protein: CASSLRQGEVGAFF

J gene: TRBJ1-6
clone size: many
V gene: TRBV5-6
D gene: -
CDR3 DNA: TGTGCCAGCAGCTTGGTAGGGGGTTCACCCCTCCACTTT
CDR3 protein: CASSLVGGSPLHF

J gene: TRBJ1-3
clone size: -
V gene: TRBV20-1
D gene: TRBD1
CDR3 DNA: TGCAGTGCTTCGACAGGGGGCGTAAAGTTATCTGGAAACACCATATATTTT
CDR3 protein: CSASTGGVKLSGNTIYF

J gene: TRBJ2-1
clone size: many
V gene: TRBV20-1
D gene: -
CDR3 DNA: TGCAGTGCTAGAGATCTAAGGACTCCAGGGAATGAGCAGTTCTTC
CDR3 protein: CSARDLRTPGNEQFF

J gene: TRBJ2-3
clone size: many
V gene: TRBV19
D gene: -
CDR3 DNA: TGTGCCAGCTCGATCGGGGGCACAGATACGCAGTATTTT
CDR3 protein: CASSIGGTDTQYF

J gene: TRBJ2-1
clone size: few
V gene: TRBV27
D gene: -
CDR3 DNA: TGTGCCAGCAGTTTGCTGGGTGTAAGCTCCTACAATGAGCAGTTCTTC
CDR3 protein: CASSLLGVSSYNEQFF

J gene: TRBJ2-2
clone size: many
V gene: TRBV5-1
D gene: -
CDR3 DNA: TGCGCCAGCAGCTTGGCCCTGGGGCGCCAGACCGGGGAGCTGTTTTTT
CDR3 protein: CASSLALGRQTGELFF

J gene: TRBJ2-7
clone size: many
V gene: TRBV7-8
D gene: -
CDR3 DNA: TGTGCCAGCAGCTTAATGGCAGGGTCCGAGCAGTACTTC
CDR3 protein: CASSLMAGSEQYF

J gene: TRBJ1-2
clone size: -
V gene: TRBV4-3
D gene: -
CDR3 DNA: TGCGCCAGCAGCCAAGGAAAGGGGGATGGCTACACCTTC
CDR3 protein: CASSQGKGDGYTF

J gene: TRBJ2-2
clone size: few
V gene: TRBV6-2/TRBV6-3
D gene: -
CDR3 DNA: TGTGCCAGCAGCTATGGACGGGCAATAAACACCGGGGAGCTGTTTTTT
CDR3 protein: CASSYGRAINTGELFF

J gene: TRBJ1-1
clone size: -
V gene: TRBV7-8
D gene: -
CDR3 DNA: TGTGCCAGCAGCTTAGCGGGAGGGGCTCTTACTGAAGCTTTCTTT
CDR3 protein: CASSLAGGALTEAFF

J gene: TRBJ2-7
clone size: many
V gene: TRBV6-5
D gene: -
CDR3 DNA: TGTGCCAGCAGTTACTCGAGGTTCCCGGACAGCTTATACGAGCAGTACTTC
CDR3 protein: CASSYSRFPDSLYEQYF

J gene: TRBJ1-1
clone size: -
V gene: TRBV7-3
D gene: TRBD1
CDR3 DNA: TGTGCCAGCAGCCCCGGGACAGGGGGGAACACTGAAGCTTTCTTT
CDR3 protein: CASSPGTGGNTEAFF

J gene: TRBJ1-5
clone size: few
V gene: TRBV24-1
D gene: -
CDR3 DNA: TGTGCCACCAGTGATACCGGACAGAATCAGCCCCAGCATTTT
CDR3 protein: CATSDTGQNQPQHF

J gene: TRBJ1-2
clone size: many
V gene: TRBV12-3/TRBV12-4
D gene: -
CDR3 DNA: TGTGCCAGCAGTTTGGGGCAGGGATGGGGCTACACCTTC
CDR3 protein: CASSLGQGWGYTF

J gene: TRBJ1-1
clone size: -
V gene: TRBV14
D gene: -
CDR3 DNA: TGTGCCAGCAGCCAAATAGGCAGGAGGAACACTGAAGCTTTCTTT
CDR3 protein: CASSQIGRRNTEAFF

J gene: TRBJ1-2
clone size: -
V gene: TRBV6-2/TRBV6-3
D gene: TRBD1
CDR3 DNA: TGTGCCAGCAGTTCCTCGGGACAGGGTCGGAGCTATGGCTACACCTTC
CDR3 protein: CASSSSGQGRSYGYTF

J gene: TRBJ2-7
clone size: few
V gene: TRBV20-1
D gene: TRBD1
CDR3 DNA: TGCAGTGCGTCTCCGGGACAGTACCCCCACGAGCAGTACTTC
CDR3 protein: CSASPGQYPHEQYF

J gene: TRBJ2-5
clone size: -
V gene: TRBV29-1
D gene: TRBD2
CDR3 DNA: TGCAGCGTTGAAGCCCTCCCTGGGACTAGCGGGGGGTTTGCCGAAGAGACCCAGTACTTC
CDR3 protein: CSVEALPGTSGGFAEETQYF